These T cell receptor beta chains were read from a single sample in a study of blood T cells in healthy people across ages. TCRdb re-called the 5' RACE reads with MiXCR, one entry per CDR3 protein. The data contain about 640,000 distinct CDR3 sequences, 58% of them singletons. Material for sequencing was blood. These receptors came from a man between 60 and 75 years old in good health. CDR3s include the opening cysteine and the closing phenylalanine or tryptophan. The order of the fields is D gene, clone size, V gene, J gene, CDR3 DNA, CDR3 protein. The D gene is left open where the match is weak. Clone sizes are given selectively: once, few, many, or a class where the clone is expanded.

NA,NA,TRBV9,TRBJ1-2,TGTGCCAGCAGCCCTAGTGAGACTAACTATGGCTACACCTTC,CASSPSETNYGYTF
NA,NA,TRBV15,TRBJ2-3,TGTGCCACCAGCCCTCTCGCGTTAGGGGCAGATACGCAGTATTTT,CATSPLALGADTQYF
TRBD2,NA,TRBV3-1,TRBJ2-1,TGTGCCAGCAGCCAGAGCGGGGGCCCCTACAATGAGCAGTTCTTC,CASSQSGGPYNEQFF
NA,NA,TRBV28,TRBJ2-5,TGTGCCAGCAGTGCGACTCTACTCGAGACCCAGTACTTC,CASSATLLETQYF
NA,few,TRBV29-1,TRBJ2-1,TGCAGCGTTGAAGCCGTGGACAGACACAATGAGCAGTTCTTC,CSVEAVDRHNEQFF
TRBD2,NA,TRBV18,TRBJ2-3,TGTGCCAGCTCACGCCGACTAGCGGGGGGGGCAGATACGCAGTATTTT,CASSRRLAGGADTQYF
TRBD1,NA,TRBV24-1,TRBJ2-1,TGTGCCACCAGTGACCCGGGGACAGGCCGGGGGAATGAGCAGTTCTTC,CATSDPGTGRGNEQFF
NA,NA,TRBV28,TRBJ2-5,TGTGCCAGCAGTTTATTCCAACTCGAGCAAGAGACCCAGTACTTC,CASSLFQLEQETQYF
NA,few,TRBV7-2,TRBJ2-5,TGTGCCAGCAGCTTTTCCGGGATAAGGGAGACCCAGTACTTC,CASSFSGIRETQYF
NA,few,TRBV7-9,TRBJ1-1,TGTGCCAGCAGCTCACAGGGCCGGAACACTGAAGCTTTCTTT,CASSSQGRNTEAFF
TRBD2,once,TRBV3-1,TRBJ2-3,TGTGCCAGCAGCCAAGAACTAGCGGGGGTGGCAGATACGCAGTATTTT,CASSQELAGVADTQYF
NA,NA,TRBV20-1,TRBJ2-5,TGCAGTACAGACTTCCCGGGGGCGGAGACCCAGTACTTC,CSTDFPGAETQYF
NA,NA,TRBV28,TRBJ2-4,TGTGCCAGCCAAGGGTCTTGGCAGGTCGAGATTCAGTACTTC,CASQGSWQVEIQYF
TRBD1,NA,TRBV18,TRBJ2-1,TGTGCCAGCTCACCCGGGGACAGGACTCATCCCAATGAGCAGTTCTTC,CASSPGDRTHPNEQFF
NA,many,TRBV12-3/TRBV12-4,TRBJ2-3,TGTGCCAGCAGTTTTAGAGTGGGAGGAGATGCGCAGTATTTT,CASSFRVGGDAQYF
TRBD1,few,TRBV20-1,TRBJ2-5,TGCAGTGCCACGGGACAGGAAGAAGAGACCCAGTACTTC,CSATGQEEETQYF
NA,NA,TRBV20-1,TRBJ2-1,TGCAGTGCAGGACTGAACTACAATGAGCAGTTCTTC,CSAGLNYNEQFF
TRBD2,few,TRBV9,TRBJ2-1,TGTGCCAGCAGCCTGCGACTAGCGGGGGCCCCCTACAATGAGCAGTTCTTC,CASSLRLAGAPYNEQFF
NA,NA,TRBV9,TRBJ2-3,TGTGCCAGCAGCCTTGGGGCGGACTTCACTGGCACAGATACGCAGTATTTT,CASSLGADFTGTDTQYF
TRBD2,NA,TRBV11-3,TRBJ2-5,TGTGCCAGCAGCACCGGGACTAGCGGAGAGACCCAGTACTTC,CASSTGTSGETQYF
NA,NA,TRBV2,TRBJ2-7,TGTGCCAGCAGTAGCGGACACCACCAAACCTACGAGCAGTACTTC,CASSSGHHQTYEQYF
NA,NA,TRBV7-2,TRBJ1-4,TGTGCCAGCAGCTTAGATTTCTTTGGCAGGGGCAATGAAAAACTGTTTTTT,CASSLDFFGRGNEKLFF
TRBD1,NA,TRBV28,TRBJ2-7,TGTGCCAGCAGCATGACAGGGTTTCAAAACGAGCAGTACTTC,CASSMTGFQNEQYF
TRBD1,NA,TRBV28,TRBJ1-6,TGTGCCAGCGGCTTAACCGGACAGGGAGAGAATTCACCCCTCCACTTT,CASGLTGQGENSPLHF
TRBD1,few,TRBV12-5,TRBJ2-7,TGTGCTAGCGAGGGGGCTCCCTCCTACGAGCAGTACTTC,CASEGAPSYEQYF
NA,NA,TRBV12-3/TRBV12-4,TRBJ2-5,TGTGCCAGCAGTCCCTTTTCGGAGACCCAGTACTTC,CASSPFSETQYF
TRBD1,few,TRBV5-1,TRBJ2-5,TGCGCCAGCAGATTGGGACAGCAAGAGACCCAGTACTTC,CASRLGQQETQYF
NA,few,TRBV20-1,TRBJ2-5,TGCAGTGCTAGAGATCGTTTGGGTCAAGAGACCCAGTACTTC,CSARDRLGQETQYF
TRBD1,NA,TRBV5-6,TRBJ2-5,TGTGCCAGCAGCCGGGACAGGGGTACAGTGGAGACCCAGTACTTC,CASSRDRGTVETQYF
NA,NA,TRBV19,TRBJ2-7,TGTGCCAGTAGTACCCAGGATAACTACGAGCAGTACTTC,CASSTQDNYEQYF
NA,NA,TRBV6-5,TRBJ2-1,TGTGCCAGTCAGGGGCGCAATGAGCAGTTCTTC,CASQGRNEQFF
NA,few,TRBV5-6,TRBJ2-2,TGTGCCAGCAGCTTGGCAGGCCTTAACACCGGGGAGCTGTTTTTT,CASSLAGLNTGELFF
NA,NA,TRBV10-1,TRBJ1-2,TGCGCCAGCAGTCCAGGGACCGACCAGAGGGGCTACACCTTC,CASSPGTDQRGYTF
TRBD1,NA,TRBV4-2,TRBJ2-7,TGTGCCAGCAGCCAAACGACAGGGTACAGCTACGAGCGGTACTTC,CASSQTTGYSYERYF
TRBD1,NA,TRBV18,TRBJ2-2,TGTGCCAGCTCGCAACAGGGGTCCGGGGAGCTGTTTTTT,CASSQQGSGELFF
TRBD1,few,TRBV25-1,TRBJ2-4,TGTGCCAGCAGCGCCACCGGGACAGGGTCCAAAAACATTCAGTACTTC,CASSATGTGSKNIQYF
NA,NA,TRBV20-1,TRBJ2-5,TGCAGTGCGGGAGACCTTTGGTCGGAAGAGACCCAGTACTTC,CSAGDLWSEETQYF
NA,NA,TRBV12-3/TRBV12-4,TRBJ2-5,TGTGTCAGCAGTCCTACTCTATGGGGGGCCCAAGAGACCCAGTACTTC,CVSSPTLWGAQETQYF
NA,NA,TRBV7-2,TRBJ2-5,TGTGCCAGCAGCTCTGATCATTTAGAGACCCAGTACTTC,CASSSDHLETQYF
TRBD2,NA,TRBV9,TRBJ2-2,TGTGCTAGCAGCCCAACCTCGGGGGGCACCGGGGAGCTGTTTTTT,CASSPTSGGTGELFF
NA,NA,TRBV29-1,TRBJ1-2,TGCAGCGCAGCCCTTGGTCAGGGTAGTGGCTACACCTTC,CSAALGQGSGYTF
NA,NA,TRBV6-2/TRBV6-3,TRBJ1-5,TGTGCCAGCAGTTACTATGGGGTGGGCCAGCCCCAGCATTTT,CASSYYGVGQPQHF
NA,few,TRBV6-2/TRBV6-3,TRBJ2-3,TGTGCCAGCAGCCTCGAACTAGGCCCGCAGTATTTT,CASSLELGPQYF
TRBD2,NA,TRBV6-1,TRBJ2-1,TGTGCCAGCAGACCCCCGGGACTAGCGGGCCCGAGCTCCTACAATGAGCAGTTCTTC,CASRPPGLAGPSSYNEQFF
TRBD2,NA,TRBV6-1,TRBJ2-3,TGTGCCAGCAGTGAATGGGGACTAGCGGGGGGGTCTAGCACAGATACGCAGTATTTT,CASSEWGLAGGSSTDTQYF
NA,NA,TRBV5-1,TRBJ2-3,TGCGCCAGCAGCTTGGATCGGGGCTTCAGAGCAGATACGCAGTATTTT,CASSLDRGFRADTQYF
NA,NA,TRBV7-9,TRBJ1-2,TGTGCCAGCAGCTTAGTTGATGGCCAGGGCGGAATTAACTATGGCTACACCTTC,CASSLVDGQGGINYGYTF
TRBD1,NA,TRBV6-1,TRBJ2-7,TGTGCCAGCAGTGAAGCCCAATGGTTGGACAGGGGCTCCTACGAGCAGTACTTC,CASSEAQWLDRGSYEQYF
TRBD1,NA,TRBV5-1,TRBJ2-2,TGCGCCAGCAGCTTGGATGGACAGGGGACGAACACCGGGGAGCTGTTTTTT,CASSLDGQGTNTGELFF
TRBD1,NA,TRBV5-1,TRBJ1-6,TGCGCCAGCAGCTTGGGGGACAGGACGGGGTCACCCCTCCACTTT,CASSLGDRTGSPLHF
TRBD2,once,TRBV12-3/TRBV12-4,TRBJ2-1,TGTGCCAGCAGTTCGACTAGCGGGACGGGGGAGCAGTTCTTC,CASSSTSGTGEQFF
NA,NA,TRBV20-1,TRBJ1-1,TGCAGTGCTAGATCGGACGGGACTGAAGCTTTCTTT,CSARSDGTEAFF
TRBD1,few,TRBV6-5,TRBJ2-7,TGTGCCAGCAGACGGGACAGGGAATCCTACGAGCAGTACTTC,CASRRDRESYEQYF
NA,few,TRBV5-1,TRBJ2-1,TGCGCCAGCAGCGAGGATTCAGGGCTCAATGAGCAGTTCTTC,CASSEDSGLNEQFF
NA,NA,TRBV7-9,TRBJ2-5,TGTGCCAGCAGCGGAGCGGACAGAGAGCAAGAGACCCAGTACTTC,CASSGADREQETQYF
TRBD1,NA,TRBV6-1,TRBJ2-6,TGTGCCAGCAGTGGCCAAGACAGGGCCCCTGGGGCCAACGTCCTGACTTTC,CASSGQDRAPGANVLTF
TRBD2,NA,TRBV20-1,TRBJ2-1,TGCAGTGCTAGAGATCTGATAGCGGGGTACAATGAGCAGTTCTTC,CSARDLIAGYNEQFF
TRBD2,few,TRBV29-1,TRBJ2-3,TGCAGCGTTGCCCGAGCTAGCGGGGGCACAGATACGCAGTATTTT,CSVARASGGTDTQYF
NA,few,TRBV2,TRBJ1-5,TGTGCCAGCAGTCAATTGGGACAGCCCCAGCATTTT,CASSQLGQPQHF
TRBD2,NA,TRBV7-6,TRBJ2-2,TGTGCCAGCAGCCCCGGACTAGCGGGGGTGTTTACCGGGGAGCTGTTTTTT,CASSPGLAGVFTGELFF